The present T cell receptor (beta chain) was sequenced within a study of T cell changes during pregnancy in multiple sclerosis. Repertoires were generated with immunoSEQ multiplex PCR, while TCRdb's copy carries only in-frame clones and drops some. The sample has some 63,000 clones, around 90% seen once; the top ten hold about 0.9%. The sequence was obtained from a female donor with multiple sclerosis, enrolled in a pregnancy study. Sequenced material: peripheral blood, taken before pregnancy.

CDR3 region: CASSYRQGQAYEQYF. The CDR3 DNA follows: TGTGCCAGCAGTTACCGCCAGGGACAGGCCTACGAGCAGTACTTC. J is TRBJ2-7 and V is TRBV6-6; 8 bases line up with TRBD1. The CDR3 is 15 residues long. J gave up 2 bases and V 2 bases, and 5 bases lay outside the gene matches. CDR1 and CDR2 from the germline V gene are MNHNY and SVGAGI (reference sequence).